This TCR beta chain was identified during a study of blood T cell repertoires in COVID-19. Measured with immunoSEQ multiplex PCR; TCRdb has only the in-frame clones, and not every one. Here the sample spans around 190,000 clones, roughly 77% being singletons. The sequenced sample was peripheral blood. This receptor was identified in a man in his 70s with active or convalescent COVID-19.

Here the CDR3 DNA reads TGTGCCAGCAGCTGGGGGACTAGACCAGATACGCAGTATTTT. Protein: CASSWGTRPDTQYF. This chain uses TRBV5-6 with TRBJ2-3, with 8 bases lining up with TRBD2. CDR1 is SGHDT, CDR2 YYEEEE, per germline. CDR3 length: 14 amino acids. V trimming: 3 bases; J trimming: 4 bases; junction bases outside the gene matches: 4.